This T cell receptor (beta chain) was profiled in a study of type 1 regulatory T cells. Turning to the study itself: T-allo10 is an in vitro-generated, Tr1-enriched CD4 T cell product specific for alloantigen.

This clonotype showed up many times. Its target is unknown. Via MiXCR, TCRdb re-called the reads, giving one row per CDR3 protein. The table has about 42,000 distinct CDR3 sequences, 10% to 15% seen once. The CDR3 has 18 amino acids. Germline CDR1 is SGDLS and CDR2 is YYNGEE. V was clipped by 0 bases and J by 1 base, with 14 bases between them. Findings of the study overall: Compared with non-Tr1 cells, Tr1 cells showed a narrower TCR repertoire.

The gene calls are TRBV9 and TRBJ2-6; D is possibly TRBD2 (6 bases). The sequence derives from a human donor in good health. The sample was cultured non-Tr1 T cells, either the whole culture or a sorted T cell fraction (not recorded which). CDR3 nucleotide sequence: TGTGCCAGCAGCGTAGGCGGGACCGGCGATTCTGGGGCCAACGTCCTGACTTTC. Translating gives CASSVGGTGDSGANVLTF. The variable domain in full, with the rest retrieved from reference TRBV9 and TRBJ2-6, is DSGVTQTPKHLITATGQRVTLRCSPRSGDLSVYWYQQSLDQGLQFLIQYYNGEERAKGNILERFSAQQFPDLHSELNLSSLELGDSALYFCASSVGGTGDSGANVLTFGAGSRLTVL.